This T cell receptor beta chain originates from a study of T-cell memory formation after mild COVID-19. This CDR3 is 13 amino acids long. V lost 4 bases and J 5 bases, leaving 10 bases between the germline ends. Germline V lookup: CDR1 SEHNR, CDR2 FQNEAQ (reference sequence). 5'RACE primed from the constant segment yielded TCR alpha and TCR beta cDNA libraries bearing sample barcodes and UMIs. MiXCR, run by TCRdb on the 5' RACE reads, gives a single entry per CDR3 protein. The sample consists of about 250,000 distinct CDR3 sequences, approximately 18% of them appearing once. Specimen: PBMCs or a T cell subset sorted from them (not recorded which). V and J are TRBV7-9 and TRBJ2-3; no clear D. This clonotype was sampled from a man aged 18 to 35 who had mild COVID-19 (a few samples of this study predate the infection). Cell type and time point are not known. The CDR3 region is CASSWAPEDTQYF. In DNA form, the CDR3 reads TGTGCCAGCAGCTGGGCTCCCGAAGATACGCAGTATTTT.